A single sample gave rise to the 2 T cell receptor beta chains below, sequenced in a study of T cells after yellow fever vaccination. TCRdb processed the 5' RACE reads anew with MiXCR; each CDR3 protein has one entry. The table lists over 110,000 distinct CDR3 sequences, less than 9.5% of them singletons, with 0.73% in the top ten. The material sequenced was CD4+ T cells sorted from PBMCs, taken 5 days after the yellow fever booster vaccination. The receptors shown here come from a man aged 25-40 years who received the YFV17D yellow fever vaccine.

Points on this clonotype: This CDR3 is missing its conserved last phenylalanine or tryptophan, likely due to a read error. The rearrangement uses TRBV20-1 and TRBJ2-1, with 7 bases aligning to TRBD2. There are 14 residues in the CDR3. V lost 5 bases and J lost 8; bases outside the gene matches: 12. Germline V gene data show CDR1 as DFQATT and CDR2 as SNEGSKA (reference sequence). This CDR3 is CSAPRGTKVDEQFL. CDR3 sequence (DNA): TGCAGTGCTCCCCGAGGGACTAAGGTCGATGAGCAGTTCCTC.

In its sample, this clonotype was seen many times. The chain recombines TRBV23-1 with TRBJ2-7; D is perhaps TRBD1 (6 bases). TRBV23-1 is reported as an ORF; its role is uncertain. Trimming left V 0 bases short and J 5 bases short, with 8 bases between. The CDR3 length is 13 residues. The CDR3 nucleotides read TGCGCCAGCAGTCAATCAGACAGGAACGAGCAGTACTTC. It specifies CASSQSDRNEQYF.